These T cell receptor beta chains were read from a single sample in a study of T cell repertoires in cytomegalovirus infection. TCRdb called the reads again in MiXCR, with one record for every CDR3 protein. Counted here are a few hundred thousand distinct CDR3 sequences, roughly 46% occurring once; the ten biggest clones make up about two fifths. Which antigens these TCRs recognize remains unknown. The material sequenced was cultured PBMCs, taken from culture after CMV antigen stimulation. Source of these receptors: a human donor in good health (CMV status not recorded). Some clones in this sample may be carry-over from other donors' samples. Both conserved end residues are trimmed from each CDR3.

v_gene,j_gene,CDR3aa
TRBV12-3/TRBV12-4,TRBJ2-3,ASLWASGSRTDTQY
TRBV5-1,TRBJ2-5,ASSLEGHTAETQY
TRBV6-5,TRBJ1-1,ASSTGWTEAF
TRBV7-2,TRBJ2-7,ASSTTYEQY
TRBV6-2/TRBV6-3,TRBJ1-1,ASSPPWTGGEAF
TRBV19,TRBJ1-2,ASSIRRARWVYGYT
TRBV12-3/TRBV12-4,TRBJ1-2,ASRPTWTGGGGYT
TRBV19,TRBJ1-6,ASSIRSTGGSYNSPLH
TRBV7-2,TRBJ1-2,ASSQTLSSYGYT
TRBV7-9,TRBJ2-7,ASSLEGQPYEQY
TRBV7-1,TRBJ2-3,ASSPWTGTQY
TRBV7-8,TRBJ2-5,ASSSSGLGQETQY
TRBV7-2,TRBJ2-7,ASSLRLAAYEQY
TRBV28,TRBJ2-3,ASSTLAETDTQY
TRBV7-8,TRBJ2-3,ASSLGEAGSTDTQY
TRBV5-6,TRBJ2-4,ASSWSFSGTGEY
TRBV11-2,TRBJ2-1,ASSPAGLVYEQF
TRBV18,TRBJ2-3,ASSISSGKDTQY
TRBV7-2,TRBJ2-3,ASSFRVITDTQY
TRBV20-1,TRBJ2-5,SARDPGGGVTQETQY
TRBV15,TRBJ1-1,ATRSWNTEAF
TRBV6-6,TRBJ2-5,ASWDTGGEKETQY
TRBV6-5,NA,VSSYDSYNEQY
TRBV7-9,TRBJ2-3,ASSLLGGGPHTQY
TRBV7-2,TRBJ2-4,ASSLSGQNIQY
TRBV5-6,TRBJ2-5,ASSPPGAGQETQY
TRBV2,TRBJ2-2,ASIYRATGELF
TRBV27,TRBJ2-3,ASSRIKDTQY
TRBV12-3/TRBV12-4,TRBJ2-1,ASRASTDEQF
TRBV7-2,TRBJ2-3,ASSKGQSSTDTQY
TRBV4-3,TRBJ2-3,ASSQERGRNTQY
TRBV12-3/TRBV12-4,TRBJ2-7,ASSLALRTASYEQY
TRBV7-2,TRBJ2-3,ASSLRPGLAGVRDTQY
TRBV11-2,TRBJ2-3,ASQDTTGDTQY
TRBV6-8,TRBJ1-5,ASSDSREPNQPQH
TRBV12-3/TRBV12-4,TRBJ2-1,ASSSSQGPNEQF
TRBV7-8,TRBJ2-3,ASSSGAGSTDTQY
TRBV27,TRBJ2-2,ASTPLSANTGELF
TRBV19,TRBJ1-5,ASSISGNQPQH
TRBV6-1,TRBJ2-6,ASSAGSSGANVLT
TRBV7-6,TRBJ2-5,ASSLADRQRTQY